These 26 T cell receptor beta chains came from one sample sequenced in a study of T cell repertoires in cytomegalovirus infection. These TCRs are of unknown antigen specificity. TCRdb re-called the reads through MiXCR, storing one row per CDR3 protein. The table records about 52,000 distinct CDR3 sequences, about 20% of them present only once. Sequencing was performed on CD8+ T cells from cultured PBMCs, taken from culture after CMV antigen stimulation. The receptors were gathered from a human donor in good health (CMV status not recorded). Some clones in this sample may be carry-over from other donors' samples.

The chain joins TRBV7-2 to TRBJ1-6, with D hard to call. V gave up 1 base and J gave up 0 bases, with 16 bases separating them. CDR1 is SGHTA, CDR2 FQGNSA, per germline. The CDR3 spans 19 residues. CDR3: CASSLDVLAANSYNSPLHF. In DNA, the CDR3 is TGTGCCAGCAGCTTAGACGTTCTGGCAGCGAACTCCTATAATTCACCCCTCCACTTT.

Only a few counts were recorded for this clonotype. The chain employs TRBV7-2 and TRBJ1-6; D perhaps matches TRBD1 (5 bases). The V end was cut by 1 base, the J end by 2 bases, with 15 bases between. The V gene's germline CDR1 is SGHTA and CDR2 FQGNSA. This CDR3 has 18 residues. In nucleotides, the CDR3 is TGTGCCAGCAGCTTAGGCCCAGGGAAGAAAGCCTATAATTCACCCCTCCACTTT. This sequence encodes CASSLGPGKKAYNSPLHF.

This sequence joins TRBV14 and TRBJ2-7, with 8 nucleotides matching TRBD2. J lost 5 bases, V lost 2 bases, and 11 bases had no gene match. Germline values: CDR1 SGHDN, CDR2 FVKESK. CDR3 size: 16 residues. CDR3 DNA sequence: TGTGCCAGCAGCCAAAAAGGGAACCGGGGGGGTCACGAGCAGTACTTC. Translated, it gives CASSQKGNRGGHEQYF.

This clonotype has more than one count but fewer than ten. CDR3 coding DNA: TGTGCCAGCAGCCGGGACTACCAAGACTCTGGGGCCAACGTCCTGACTTTC. It codes for CASSRDYQDSGANVLTF. V and J are TRBV6-6 and TRBJ2-6, with 7 bases matching TRBD2. Germline lookup yields CDR1 MNHNY and CDR2 SVGAGI (reference sequence). This CDR3 contains 17 residues. Losses at the gene ends were 6 bases for V and 0 bases for J; bases not matched to a gene: 8.

The rearrangement uses TRBV19 and TRBJ1-2, with a tentative D call TRBD1 (5 bases). Germline V CDR1 and CDR2: LNHDA, SQIVND (reference sequence). CDR3 length: 14 residues. V was trimmed by 4 bases and J by 8 bases, leaving 17 bases between them. The CDR3 reads CASSTLGGRIGYTF. The DNA of the CDR3 is TGTGCCAGTAGTACCTTGGGGGGGAGAATCGGCTACACCTTC.

This sequence joins TRBV2 and TRBJ1-1; D not resolved. CDR3 length: 14 residues. Trimming left V 5 bases short and J 0 bases short, with 10 bases between. CDR1 is SNHLY, CDR2 FYNNEI, per germline. The CDR3 DNA reads TGTGCCAGCAGTCGATACCACATGAACACTGAAGCTTTCTTT. Residues: CASSRYHMNTEAFF. The whole variable domain, remainder taken from reference TRBV2 and TRBJ1-1, is EPEVTQTPSHQVTQMGQEVILRCVPISNHLYFYWYRQILGQKVEFLVSFYNNEISEKSEIFDDQFSVERPDGSNFTLKIRSTKLEDSAMYFCASSRYHMNTEAFFGQGTRLTVV.

The CDR3 region has the DNA TGTGCCAGCAGTTACGGACTAGCGGGGGGGTACAATGAGCAGTTCTTC. Translation: CASSYGLAGGYNEQFF. The V call is TRBV6-5, the J call TRBJ2-1, with 15 bases lining up with TRBD2. Germline V CDR1 and CDR2: MNHEY, SVGAGI. J was trimmed by 4 bases and V by 2 bases; bases with no gene match: 0. This CDR3 contains 16 residues.

This CDR3 is CSARAPGLGGKLFF. The CDR3 DNA reads as TGCAGTGCTCGGGCGCCGGGACTTGGCGGAAAACTGTTTTTT. The chain couples TRBV20-1 to TRBJ1-4, with a possible D match to TRBD1 (5 bases). Trimming left V 5 bases short and J 10 bases short, with 20 bases between. The CDR3 covers 14 residues. Germline V gene data show CDR1 as DFQATT and CDR2 as SNEGSKA (reference sequence).

This chain uses TRBV6-2 or TRBV6-3 with TRBJ2-7, with D perhaps matching TRBD1 or TRBD2 (5 bases each). The germline V and J ends were trimmed by 5 bases and 5 bases, with 13 bases remaining between them. Germline CDR1 is MNHEY and CDR2 is SVGEGT. This CDR3 region has 13 residues. This chain's CDR3 is CASSLLGTHEQYF. The CDR3 DNA sequence: TGTGCCAGCAGTCTCCTGGGGACCCACGAGCAGTACTTC.

The chain combines TRBV7-6 with TRBJ2-7, with 9 bases lining up with TRBD2. CDR1 and CDR2 (germline): SGHVS, FNYEAQ. The CDR3 length is 15 residues. V lost 1 base, J lost 0 bases, and 1 base stayed unmatched. The DNA of the CDR3 is TGTGCCAGCAGCTTAGGGACTAGCGACTCCTACGAGCAGTACTTC. It encodes CASSLGTSDSYEQYF. The full variable domain, completed using reference TRBV7-6 and TRBJ2-7, is GAGVSQSPRYKVTKRGQDVALRCDPISGHVSLYWYRQALGQGPEFLTYFNYEAQQDKSGLPNDRFSAERPEGSISTLTIQRTEQRDSAMYRCASSLGTSDSYEQYFGPGTRLTVT.

This clonotype has just a few counts. CDR3 region: CASRPSGGAYNEQFF. The CDR3 DNA reads TGTGCCAGCAGGCCTTCGGGGGGGGCCTACAATGAGCAGTTCTTC. The genes are TRBV12-3 or TRBV12-4 and TRBJ2-1, with 8 nucleotides matching TRBD2. CDR3 length: 15 amino acids. Trimming at V came to 6 bases and at J to 2 bases, leaving 6 bases not matched to a gene.

The chain carries TRBV28 and TRBJ1-5, with D possibly TRBD1 on 6 matching bases. Germline V gives CDR1 MDHEN, CDR2 SYDVKM. CDR3 size: 15 residues. With 6 bases removed from V and 4 bases from J, the gap between germline ends came to 16 bases. The CDR3 is CASSPQGQRNQPQHF. The CDR3 DNA sequence: TGTGCCAGCAGCCCTCAAGGACAGCGTAATCAGCCCCAGCATTTT.

The rearrangement uses TRBV7-8 and TRBJ2-3, with TRBD2 matching over 13 bases. The CDR3 loop spans 20 amino acids. Germline CDR1 SGHVS, CDR2 FQNEAQ. The V segment lost 1 base and the J segment 0 bases; nucleotides outside the gene matches: 10. The CDR3 loop is CASSLVPWTSGGSSTDTQYF. The CDR3 DNA sequence: TGTGCCAGCAGCTTAGTTCCCTGGACTAGCGGGGGTTCTAGCACAGATACGCAGTATTTT.

The chain joins TRBV2 to TRBJ2-3, with D possibly matching TRBD1 (6 bases). CDR3 length: 15 amino acids. V was shortened by 7 bases and J by 4 bases, with 18 bases between the two germline ends. From germline, CDR1 is SNHLY and CDR2 FYNNEI. The CDR3 loop reads CASTPGDPGADTQYF. In DNA form, the CDR3 reads TGTGCCAGCACCCCAGGGGACCCCGGAGCAGATACGCAGTATTTT.

This clonotype was seen a few times. This chain uses TRBV7-6 with TRBJ1-4; no clear D gene. Germline assignment: CDR1 SGHVS and CDR2 FNYEAQ. The CDR3 covers 17 residues. The V end lost 3 bases, the J end lost 0 bases, and 14 bases lay between the germline ends. This CDR3 reads CASSFVVGVATNEKLFF. The CDR3, as DNA: TGTGCCAGCAGCTTCGTCGTAGGAGTGGCAACTAATGAAAAACTGTTTTTT.

The chain carries TRBV28 and TRBJ2-7, with D unclear. Trimming took off 2 bases at V and 2 bases at J, with 1 base between the two ends. CDR1 and CDR2 (germline): MDHEN, SYDVKM. The CDR3 spans 11 residues. CDR3: CASSLTYEQYF. In DNA, the CDR3 is TGTGCCAGCAGTTTAACCTACGAGCAGTACTTC.

This clonotype was observed a handful of times. This sequence joins TRBV7-2 and TRBJ1-5; TRBD1 aligns across 7 bases. The CDR3 runs 15 residues. Trimming cost V 1 base and J 4 bases; bases outside gene matches: 4. Germline V gives CDR1 SGHTA, CDR2 FQGNSA. CDR3 coding DNA: TGTGCCAGCAGCTTAGGTCAGGGGGTTAATCAGCCCCAGCATTTT. It translates to CASSLGQGVNQPQHF. The full variable domain, with the rest looked up from reference TRBV7-2 and TRBJ1-5, is GAGVSQSPSNKVTEKGKDVELRCDPISGHTALYWYRQSLGQGLEFLIYFQGNSAPDKSGLPSDRFSAERTGGSVSTLTIQRTQQEDSAVYLCASSLGQGVNQPQHFGDGTRLSIL.

This chain connects TRBV12-3 or TRBV12-4 to TRBJ1-1; 9 bases align to TRBD1. The CDR3 runs to 15 residues. Trimming took 4 bases from V and 5 from J; bases not matched to a gene: 8. DNA of the CDR3: TGTGCCAGCAGTTCGTACAGGGGGCGAAGTACTGAAGCTTTCTTT. Translated: CASSSYRGRSTEAFF.

This clonotype came up a few times. CDR3 sequence (DNA): TGCGCCAGCAGCTTTTGGTCCGAACCACCTCAGGGGGCTAGGACAGATACGCAGTATTTT. Amino acid sequence: CASSFWSEPPQGARTDTQYF. This chain joins TRBV5-1 and TRBJ2-3, with 8 bases identical to TRBD1. Trimming removed 2 bases from V and 3 bases from J; junction bases left unmatched: 20. Germline V gives CDR1 SGHRS, CDR2 YFSETQ. The CDR3 consists of 20 residues.

V gene TRBV7-6 combines with J gene TRBJ2-5; no reliable D call. With 1 base removed from V and 5 bases from J, the gap between germline ends came to 8 bases. This CDR3 comprises 13 residues. Per germline, CDR1 SGHVS and CDR2 FNYEAQ. CDR3 sequence reads: CASSLELRETQYF. CDR3 bases: TGTGCCAGCAGCTTAGAGCTTAGGGAGACCCAGTACTTC.

This clonotype has more than one count but fewer than ten. V usage is TRBV7-6 and J usage is TRBJ2-7; 11 positions agree with TRBD2. V shed 1 base, J shed 1 base, and the junction held 9 bases outside the gene matches. The germline gives CDR1 SGHVS, CDR2 FNYEAQ. The CDR3 consists of 18 residues. CDR3 residues: CASSLELAGEVMSYEQYF. CDR3 in DNA: TGTGCCAGCAGCTTAGAACTAGCGGGGGAAGTGATGTCCTACGAGCAGTACTTC.

The sample holds a few counts of this clonotype. This rearrangement joins TRBV4-3 to TRBJ1-3, with 10 bases matching TRBD1. The germline CDR1 and CDR2 sequences are LGHNA and YSLEER. This CDR3 is built from 16 residues. V was pared by 0 bases and J by 4 bases, with 3 bases of the junction left unmatched. The CDR3 DNA reads TGCGCCAGCAGCCAAGATGGGACAGGGGTCGGAAACACCATATATTTT. It encodes CASSQDGTGVGNTIYF.

V usage is TRBV4-1 and J usage is TRBJ2-1; possibly TRBD1 for D (5 bases). Germline assignment: CDR1 MGHRA and CDR2 YSYEKL. Deletions cut 0 bases from V and 6 bases from J, with 12 bases between. The length of the CDR3 is 15 residues. The CDR3 nucleotides read TGCGCCAGCAGCCAAGATTTCGCAGGGCGCAATGAGCAGTTCTTC. Protein sequence: CASSQDFAGRNEQFF.

This clonotype has only a few counts. This rearrangement joins TRBV27 to TRBJ1-1, with TRBD1 as a possible D gene (5 bases). Deletions cut 5 bases from V and 3 bases from J, with 13 bases between. The CDR3 extends over 14 amino acids. Germline CDR1 MNHEY, CDR2 SMNVEV (reference sequence). CDR3 DNA sequence: TGTGCCAGCAGTCTCAGGGCGGCGCACACTGAAGCTTTCTTT. Translation gives CASSLRAAHTEAFF.

This clonotype was seen more than once but under ten times. The V and J genes are TRBV7-6 and TRBJ2-7; perhaps TRBD1 as D (7 bases). V was pared by 1 base and J by 5 bases, with 12 bases between. The CDR3 is 14 residues long. The germline gives CDR1 SGHVS, CDR2 FNYEAQ. CDR3 protein: CASSLGGGGNEQYF. CDR3 DNA: TGTGCCAGCAGCTTAGGAGGGGGCGGGAACGAGCAGTACTTC.

This chain joins TRBV7-2 and TRBJ2-2; D gene unclear. Germline lookup yields CDR1 SGHTA and CDR2 FQGNSA. The CDR3 runs 13 residues. V lost 5 bases, J lost 4 bases, and 8 bases lay in between. The CDR3 DNA is TGTGCCAGCAGCACCAGTACCACCGGGGAGCTGTTTTTT. This encodes CASSTSTTGELFF.